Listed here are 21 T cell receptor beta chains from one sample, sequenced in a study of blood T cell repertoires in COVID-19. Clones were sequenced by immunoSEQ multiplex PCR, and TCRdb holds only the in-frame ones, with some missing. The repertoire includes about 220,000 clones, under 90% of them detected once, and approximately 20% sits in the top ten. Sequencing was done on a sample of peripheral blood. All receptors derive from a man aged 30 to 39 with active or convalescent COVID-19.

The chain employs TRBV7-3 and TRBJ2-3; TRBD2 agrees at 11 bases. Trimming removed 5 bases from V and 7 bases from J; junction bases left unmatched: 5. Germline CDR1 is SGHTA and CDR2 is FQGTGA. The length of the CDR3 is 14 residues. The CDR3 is CASSQTSGGYTQYF. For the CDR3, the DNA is TGTGCCAGCAGCCAAACTAGCGGGGGCTATACGCAGTATTTT.

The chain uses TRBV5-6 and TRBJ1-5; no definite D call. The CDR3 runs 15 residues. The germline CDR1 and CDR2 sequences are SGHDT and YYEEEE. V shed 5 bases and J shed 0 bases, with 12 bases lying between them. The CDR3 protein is CASSFFSGSNQPQHF. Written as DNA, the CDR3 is TGTGCCAGCAGTTTTTTTAGCGGTAGCAATCAGCCCCAGCATTTT. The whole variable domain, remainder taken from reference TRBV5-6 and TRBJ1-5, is DAGVTQSPTHLIKTRGQQVTLRCSPKSGHDTVSWYQQALGQGPQFIFQYYEEEERQRGNFPDRFSGHQFPNYSSELNVNALLLGDSALYLCASSFFSGSNQPQHFGDGTRLSIL.

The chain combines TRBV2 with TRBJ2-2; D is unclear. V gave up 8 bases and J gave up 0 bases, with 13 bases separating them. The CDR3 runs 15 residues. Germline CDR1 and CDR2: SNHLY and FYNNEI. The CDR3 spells CASEQYGANTGELFF. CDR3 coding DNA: TGTGCCAGCGAACAATATGGAGCGAACACCGGGGAGCTGTTTTTT.

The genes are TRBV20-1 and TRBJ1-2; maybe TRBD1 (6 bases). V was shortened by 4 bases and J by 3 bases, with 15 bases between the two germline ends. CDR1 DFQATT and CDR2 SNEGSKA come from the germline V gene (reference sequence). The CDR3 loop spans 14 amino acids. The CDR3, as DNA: TGCAGTGCTAATGATAAGGACAGTTACTATGGCTACACCTTC. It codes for CSANDKDSYYGYTF.

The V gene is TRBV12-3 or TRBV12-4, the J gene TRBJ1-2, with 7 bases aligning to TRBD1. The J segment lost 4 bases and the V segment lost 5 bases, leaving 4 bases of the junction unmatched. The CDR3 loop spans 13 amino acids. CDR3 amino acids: CASSDRVIYGYTF. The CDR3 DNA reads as TGTGCCAGCAGTGACAGGGTTATCTATGGCTACACCTTC.

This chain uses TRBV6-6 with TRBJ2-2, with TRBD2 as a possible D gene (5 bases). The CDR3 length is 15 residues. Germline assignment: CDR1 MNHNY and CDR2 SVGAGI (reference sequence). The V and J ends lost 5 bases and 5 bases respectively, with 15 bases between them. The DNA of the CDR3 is TGTGCCAGCAGTCAGACCCAACGAGGGACCGGGGAGCTGTTTTTT. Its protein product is CASSQTQRGTGELFF.

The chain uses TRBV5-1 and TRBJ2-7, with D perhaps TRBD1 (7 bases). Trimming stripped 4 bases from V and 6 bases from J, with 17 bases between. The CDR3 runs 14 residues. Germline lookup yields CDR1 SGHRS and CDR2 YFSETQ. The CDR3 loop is CASSPDRTTGEQYF. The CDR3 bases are TGCGCCAGCAGCCCGGACAGGACTACGGGCGAGCAGTACTTC.

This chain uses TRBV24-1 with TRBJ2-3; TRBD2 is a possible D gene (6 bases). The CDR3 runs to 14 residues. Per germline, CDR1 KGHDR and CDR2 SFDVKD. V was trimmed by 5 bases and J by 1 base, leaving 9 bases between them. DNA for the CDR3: TGTGCCACCAGTGGGGGACTGGGCACAGATACGCAGTATTTT. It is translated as CATSGGLGTDTQYF.

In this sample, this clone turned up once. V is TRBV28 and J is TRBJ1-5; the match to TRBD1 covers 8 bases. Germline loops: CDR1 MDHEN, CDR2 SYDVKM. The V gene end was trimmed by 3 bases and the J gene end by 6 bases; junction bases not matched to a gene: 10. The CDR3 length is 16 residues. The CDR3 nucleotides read TGTGCCAGCAGTTTTAGTGGGCGGACAGGGACTCAGCCCCAGCATTTT. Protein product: CASSFSGRTGTQPQHF.

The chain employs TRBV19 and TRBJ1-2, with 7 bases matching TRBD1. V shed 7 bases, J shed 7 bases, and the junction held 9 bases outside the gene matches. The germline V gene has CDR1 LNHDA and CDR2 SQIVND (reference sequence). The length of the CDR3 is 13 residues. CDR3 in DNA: TGTGCCAGTACCGAACAGGGGATAGGTGGCTACACCTTC. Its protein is CASTEQGIGGYTF.

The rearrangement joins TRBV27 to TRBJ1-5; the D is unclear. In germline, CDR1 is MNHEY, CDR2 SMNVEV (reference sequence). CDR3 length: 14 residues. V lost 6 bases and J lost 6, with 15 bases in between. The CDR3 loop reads CASSQRRDVQPQHF. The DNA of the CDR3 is TGTGCCAGCAGCCAACGGAGAGATGTTCAGCCCCAGCATTTT.

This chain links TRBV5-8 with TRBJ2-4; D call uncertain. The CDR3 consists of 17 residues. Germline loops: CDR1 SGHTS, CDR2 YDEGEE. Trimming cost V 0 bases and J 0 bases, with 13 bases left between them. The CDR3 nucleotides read TGTGCCAGCAGCTTGGATAGGAACTACCTAGCCAAAAACATTCAGTACTTC. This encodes CASSLDRNYLAKNIQYF.

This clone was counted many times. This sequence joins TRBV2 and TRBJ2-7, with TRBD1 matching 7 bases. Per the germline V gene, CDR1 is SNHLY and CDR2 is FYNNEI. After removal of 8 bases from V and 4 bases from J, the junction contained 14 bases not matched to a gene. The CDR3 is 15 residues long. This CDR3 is CASYSITGVGYEQYF. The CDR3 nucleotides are TGTGCCAGCTATTCGATTACAGGGGTGGGGTACGAGCAGTACTTC.

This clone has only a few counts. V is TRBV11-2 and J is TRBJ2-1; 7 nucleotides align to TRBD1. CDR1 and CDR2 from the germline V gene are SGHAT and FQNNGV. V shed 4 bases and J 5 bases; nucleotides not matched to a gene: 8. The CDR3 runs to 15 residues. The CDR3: CASSYLLDRNNEQFF. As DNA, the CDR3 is TGTGCCAGCAGCTACCTATTGGACAGGAACAATGAGCAGTTCTTC.

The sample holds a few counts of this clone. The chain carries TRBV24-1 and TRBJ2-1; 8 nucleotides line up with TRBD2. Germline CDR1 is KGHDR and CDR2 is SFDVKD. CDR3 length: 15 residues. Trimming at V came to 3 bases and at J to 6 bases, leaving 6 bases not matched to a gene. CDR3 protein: CATSDQAGAFNEQFF. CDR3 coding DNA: TGTGCCACCAGTGATCAAGCGGGAGCTTTCAATGAGCAGTTCTTC.

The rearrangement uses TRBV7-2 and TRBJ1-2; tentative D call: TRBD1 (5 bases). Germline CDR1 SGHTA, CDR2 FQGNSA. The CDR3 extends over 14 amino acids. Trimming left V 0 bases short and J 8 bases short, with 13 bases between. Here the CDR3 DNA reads TGTGCCAGCAGCTTAGCCGAGGGACGGGGGGGCTACACCTTC. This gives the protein CASSLAEGRGGYTF.

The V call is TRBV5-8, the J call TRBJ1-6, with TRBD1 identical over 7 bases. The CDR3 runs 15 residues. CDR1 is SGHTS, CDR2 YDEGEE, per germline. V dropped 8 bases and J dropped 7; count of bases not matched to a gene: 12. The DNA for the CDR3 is TGTGCCAGTAGACAGGGAGGCTTTCGCAATTCACCCCTCCACTTT. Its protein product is CASRQGGFRNSPLHF.

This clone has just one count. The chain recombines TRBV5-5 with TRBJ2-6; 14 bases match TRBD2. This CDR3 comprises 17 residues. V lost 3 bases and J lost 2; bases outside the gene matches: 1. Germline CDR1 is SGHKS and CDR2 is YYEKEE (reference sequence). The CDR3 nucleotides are TGTGCCAGCAGCTCGGGACTAGCGGGGGCTGGGGCCAACGTCCTGACTTTC. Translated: CASSSGLAGAGANVLTF.

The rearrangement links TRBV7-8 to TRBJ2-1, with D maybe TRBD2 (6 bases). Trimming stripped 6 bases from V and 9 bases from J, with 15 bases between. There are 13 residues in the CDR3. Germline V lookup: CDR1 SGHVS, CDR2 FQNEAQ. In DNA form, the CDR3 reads TGTGCCAGCAGTCTAATGGGGGGTAGTGAGCAGTTCTTC. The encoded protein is CASSLMGGSEQFF.

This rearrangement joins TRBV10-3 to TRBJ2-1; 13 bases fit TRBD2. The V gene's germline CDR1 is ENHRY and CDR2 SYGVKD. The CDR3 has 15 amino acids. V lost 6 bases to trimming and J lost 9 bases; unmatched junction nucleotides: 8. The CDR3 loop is CAISQRTSGGIEQFF. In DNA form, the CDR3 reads TGTGCCATCAGCCAACGGACTAGCGGGGGTATTGAGCAGTTCTTC.

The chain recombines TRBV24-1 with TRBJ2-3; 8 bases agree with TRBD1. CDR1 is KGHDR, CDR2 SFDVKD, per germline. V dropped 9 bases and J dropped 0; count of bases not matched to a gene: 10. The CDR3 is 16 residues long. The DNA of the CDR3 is TGTGCCACCGGTACCTCAGGGGGCGGGAGCACAGATACGCAGTATTTT. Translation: CATGTSGGGSTDTQYF.